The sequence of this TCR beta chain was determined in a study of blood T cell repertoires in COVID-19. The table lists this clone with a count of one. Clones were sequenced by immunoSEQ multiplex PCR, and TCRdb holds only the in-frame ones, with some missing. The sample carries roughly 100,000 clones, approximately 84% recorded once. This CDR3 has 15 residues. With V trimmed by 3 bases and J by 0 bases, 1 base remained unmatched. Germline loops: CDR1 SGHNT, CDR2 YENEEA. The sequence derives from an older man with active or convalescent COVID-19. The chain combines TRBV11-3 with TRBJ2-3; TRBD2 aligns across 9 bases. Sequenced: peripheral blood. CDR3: CASSLAGGSTDTQYF. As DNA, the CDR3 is TGTGCCAGCAGCTTGGCGGGGGGGAGCACAGATACGCAGTATTTT. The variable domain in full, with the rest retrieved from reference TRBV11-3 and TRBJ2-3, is EAGVVQSPRYKIIEKKQPVAFWCNPISGHNTLYWYLQNLGQGPELLIRYENEEAVDDSQLPKDRFSAERLKGVDSTLKIQPAELGDSAVYLCASSLAGGSTDTQYFGPGTRLTVL.